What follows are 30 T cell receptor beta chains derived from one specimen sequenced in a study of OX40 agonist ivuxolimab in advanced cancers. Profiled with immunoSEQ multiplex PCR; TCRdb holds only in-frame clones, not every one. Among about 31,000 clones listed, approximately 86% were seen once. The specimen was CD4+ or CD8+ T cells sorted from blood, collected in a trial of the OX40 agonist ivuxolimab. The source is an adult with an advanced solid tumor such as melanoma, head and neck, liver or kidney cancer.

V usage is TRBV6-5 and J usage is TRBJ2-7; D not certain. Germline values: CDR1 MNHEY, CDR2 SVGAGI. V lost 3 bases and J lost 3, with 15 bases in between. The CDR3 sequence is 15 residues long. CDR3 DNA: TGTGCCAGCAGTTATCAACGAGGCTCCTACTACGAGCAGTACTTC. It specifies CASSYQRGSYYEQYF.

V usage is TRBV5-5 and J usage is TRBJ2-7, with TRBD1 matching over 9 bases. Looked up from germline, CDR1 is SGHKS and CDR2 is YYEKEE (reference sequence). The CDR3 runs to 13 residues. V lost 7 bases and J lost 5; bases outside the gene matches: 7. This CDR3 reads CASSRDRAHEQYF. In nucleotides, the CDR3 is TGTGCCAGCTCCCGGGACAGGGCTCACGAGCAGTACTTC.

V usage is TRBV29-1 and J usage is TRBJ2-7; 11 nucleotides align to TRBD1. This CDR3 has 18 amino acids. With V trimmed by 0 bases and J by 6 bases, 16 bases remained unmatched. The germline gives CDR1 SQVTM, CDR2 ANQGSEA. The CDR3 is CSVEDPGQGALGLSEQYF. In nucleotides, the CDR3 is TGCAGCGTTGAAGATCCCGGACAGGGGGCGCTGGGCCTTTCCGAGCAGTACTTC.

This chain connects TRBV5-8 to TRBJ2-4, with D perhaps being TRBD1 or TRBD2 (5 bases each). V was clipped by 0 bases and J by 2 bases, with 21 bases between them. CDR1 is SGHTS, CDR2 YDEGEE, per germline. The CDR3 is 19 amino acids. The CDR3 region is CASSLVKGTLSDTKNIQYF. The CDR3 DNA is TGTGCCAGCAGCTTGGTGAAGGGGACCTTGTCCGATACCAAAAACATTCAGTACTTC.

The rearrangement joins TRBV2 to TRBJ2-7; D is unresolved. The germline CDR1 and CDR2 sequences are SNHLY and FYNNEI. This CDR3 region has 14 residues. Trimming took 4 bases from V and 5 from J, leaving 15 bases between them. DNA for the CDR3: TGTGCCAGCAGTGTAAACACGCAGACGCACGAGCAGTACTTC. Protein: CASSVNTQTHEQYF. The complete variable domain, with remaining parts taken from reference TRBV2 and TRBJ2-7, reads EPEVTQTPSHQVTQMGQEVILRCVPISNHLYFYWYRQILGQKVEFLVSFYNNEISEKSEIFDDQFSVERPDGSNFTLKIRSTKLEDSAMYFCASSVNTQTHEQYFGPGTRLTVT.

The CDR3 sequence is CASSPIQGAAGYTF. In DNA, the CDR3 is TGCGCCAGCAGCCCCATACAGGGGGCGGCTGGCTACACCTTC. The V and J genes are TRBV4-3 and TRBJ1-2; 9 nucleotides line up with TRBD1. Per germline, CDR1 LGHNA and CDR2 YSLEER. V was clipped by 4 bases and J by 7 bases; unmatched bases: 7. This CDR3 region has 14 residues.

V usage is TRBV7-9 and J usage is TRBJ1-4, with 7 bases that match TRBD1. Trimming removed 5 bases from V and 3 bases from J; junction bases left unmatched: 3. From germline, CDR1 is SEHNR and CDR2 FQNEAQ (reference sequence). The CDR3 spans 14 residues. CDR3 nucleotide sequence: TGTGCCAGCAGCCATACAGGGGCTAATGAAAAACTGTTTTTT. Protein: CASSHTGANEKLFF.

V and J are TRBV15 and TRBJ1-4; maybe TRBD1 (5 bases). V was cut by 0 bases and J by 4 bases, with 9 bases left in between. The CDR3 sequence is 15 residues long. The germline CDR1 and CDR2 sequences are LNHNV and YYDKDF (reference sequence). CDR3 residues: CATSRDRGFNEKLFF. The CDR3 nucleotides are TGTGCCACCAGCAGAGATCGGGGGTTTAATGAAAAACTGTTTTTT.

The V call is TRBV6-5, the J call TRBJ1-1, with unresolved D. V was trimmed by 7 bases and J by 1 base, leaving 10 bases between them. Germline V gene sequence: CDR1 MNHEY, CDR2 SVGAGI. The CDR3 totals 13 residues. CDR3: CASTQNRNTEAFF. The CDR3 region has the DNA TGTGCCAGCACCCAAAACAGGAACACTGAAGCTTTCTTT.

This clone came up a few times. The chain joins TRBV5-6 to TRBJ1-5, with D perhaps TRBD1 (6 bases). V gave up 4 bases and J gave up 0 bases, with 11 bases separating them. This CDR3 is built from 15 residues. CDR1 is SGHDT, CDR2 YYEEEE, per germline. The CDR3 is CASSVDRYSNQPQHF. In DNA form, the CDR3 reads TGTGCCAGCAGCGTGGACAGATATAGCAATCAGCCCCAGCATTTT.

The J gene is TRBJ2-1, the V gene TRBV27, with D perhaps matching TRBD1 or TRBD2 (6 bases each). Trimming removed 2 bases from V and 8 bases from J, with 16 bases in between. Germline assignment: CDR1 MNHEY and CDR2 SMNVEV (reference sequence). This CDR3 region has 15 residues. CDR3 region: CASSLNIGGLDEQFF. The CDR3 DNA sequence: TGTGCCAGCAGTTTAAACATTGGGGGGCTGGATGAGCAGTTCTTC.

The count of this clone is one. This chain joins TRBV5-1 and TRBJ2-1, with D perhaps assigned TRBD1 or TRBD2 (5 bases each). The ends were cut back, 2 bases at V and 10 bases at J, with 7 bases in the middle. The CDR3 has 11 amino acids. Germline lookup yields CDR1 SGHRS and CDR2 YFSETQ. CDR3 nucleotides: TGCGCCAGCAGCTTTCGGGGCGAGCAGTTCTTC. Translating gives CASSFRGEQFF.

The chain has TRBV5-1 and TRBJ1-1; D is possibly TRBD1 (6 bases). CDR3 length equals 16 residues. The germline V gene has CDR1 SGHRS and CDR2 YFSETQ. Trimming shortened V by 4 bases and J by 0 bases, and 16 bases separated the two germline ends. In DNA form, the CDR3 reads TGCGCCAGCAGCCCGGGGGGGGCGCAGTTGAACACTGAAGCTTTCTTT. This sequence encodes CASSPGGAQLNTEAFF.

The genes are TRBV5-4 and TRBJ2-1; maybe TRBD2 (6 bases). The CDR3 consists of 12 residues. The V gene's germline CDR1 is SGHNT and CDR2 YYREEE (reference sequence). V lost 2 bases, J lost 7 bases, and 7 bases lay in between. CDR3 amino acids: CASSFGGNEQFF. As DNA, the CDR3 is TGTGCCAGCAGCTTTGGGGGGAATGAGCAGTTCTTC. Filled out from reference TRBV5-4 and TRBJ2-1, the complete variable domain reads ETGVTQSPTHLIKTRGQQVTLRCSSQSGHNTVSWYQQALGQGPQFIFQYYREEENGRGNFPPRFSGLQFPNYSSELNVNALELDDSALYLCASSFGGNEQFFGPGTRLTVL.

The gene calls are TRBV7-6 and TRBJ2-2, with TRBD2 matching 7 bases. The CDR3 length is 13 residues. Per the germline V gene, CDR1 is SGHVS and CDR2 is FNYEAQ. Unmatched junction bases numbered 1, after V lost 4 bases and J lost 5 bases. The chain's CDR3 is CASSWGGTGELFF. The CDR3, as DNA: TGTGCCAGCAGCTGGGGGGGAACCGGGGAGCTGTTTTTT.

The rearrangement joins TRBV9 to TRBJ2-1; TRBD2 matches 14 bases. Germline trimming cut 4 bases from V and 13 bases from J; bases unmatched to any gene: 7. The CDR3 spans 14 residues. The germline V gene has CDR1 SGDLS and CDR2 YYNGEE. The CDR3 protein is CASSSGTSGSPQFF. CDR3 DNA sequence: TGTGCCAGCAGCTCAGGGACTAGCGGGAGCCCTCAGTTCTTC.

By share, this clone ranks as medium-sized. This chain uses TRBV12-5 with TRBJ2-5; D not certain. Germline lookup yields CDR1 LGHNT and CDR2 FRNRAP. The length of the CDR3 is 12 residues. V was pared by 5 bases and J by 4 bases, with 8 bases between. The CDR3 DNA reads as TGTGCTAGTGGTCCTTTACGAGAGACCCAGTACTTC. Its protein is CASGPLRETQYF.

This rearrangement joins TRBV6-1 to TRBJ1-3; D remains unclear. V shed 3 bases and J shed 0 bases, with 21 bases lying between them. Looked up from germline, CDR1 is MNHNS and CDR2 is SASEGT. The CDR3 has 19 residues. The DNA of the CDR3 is TGTGCCAGCAGTGACCGAGGACCCTCCGACTATTTCTCTGGAAACACCATATATTTT. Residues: CASSDRGPSDYFSGNTIYF.

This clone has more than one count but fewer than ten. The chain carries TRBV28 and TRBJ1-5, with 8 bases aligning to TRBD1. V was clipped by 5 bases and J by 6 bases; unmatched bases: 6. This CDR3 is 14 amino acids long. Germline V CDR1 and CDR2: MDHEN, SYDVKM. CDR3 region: CASSRTGLGQPQHF. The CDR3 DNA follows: TGTGCCAGCAGTCGGACAGGGTTGGGTCAGCCCCAGCATTTT.

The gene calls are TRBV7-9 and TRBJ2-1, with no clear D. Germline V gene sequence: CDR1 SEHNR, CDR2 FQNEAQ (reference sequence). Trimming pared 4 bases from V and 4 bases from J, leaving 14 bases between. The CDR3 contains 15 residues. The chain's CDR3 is CASSSGLGPYNEQFF. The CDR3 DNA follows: TGTGCCAGCAGCTCTGGTTTAGGGCCGTACAATGAGCAGTTCTTC.

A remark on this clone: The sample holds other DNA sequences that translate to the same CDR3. The CDR3 sequence is CASSLTSSYEQYF. Here the CDR3 DNA reads TGTGCCAGCAGTTTAACCAGCTCCTACGAGCAGTACTTC. The chain recombines TRBV27 with TRBJ2-7; D ambiguous. The V end was cut by 2 bases, the J end by 0 bases, with 5 bases between. The CDR3 consists of 13 residues. Germline V gene lookup returns CDR1 MNHEY and CDR2 SMNVEV (reference sequence).

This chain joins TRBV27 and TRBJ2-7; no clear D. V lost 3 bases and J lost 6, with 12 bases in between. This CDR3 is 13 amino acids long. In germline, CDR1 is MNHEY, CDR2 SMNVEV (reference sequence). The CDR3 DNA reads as TGTGCCAGCAGTTTCGGTGTGAGATCCGAGCAGTACTTC. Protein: CASSFGVRSEQYF.

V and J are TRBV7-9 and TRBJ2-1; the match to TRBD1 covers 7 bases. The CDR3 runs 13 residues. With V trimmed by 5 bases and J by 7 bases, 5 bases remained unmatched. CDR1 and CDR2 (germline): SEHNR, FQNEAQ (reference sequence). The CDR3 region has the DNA TGTGCCAGCAGCGCTACAGGGGATAATGAGCAGTTCTTC. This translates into CASSATGDNEQFF.

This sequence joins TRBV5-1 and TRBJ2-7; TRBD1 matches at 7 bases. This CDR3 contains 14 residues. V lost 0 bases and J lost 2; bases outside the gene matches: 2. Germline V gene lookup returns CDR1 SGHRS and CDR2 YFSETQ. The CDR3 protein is CASSLGTGPYEQYF. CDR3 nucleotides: TGCGCCAGCAGCTTGGGGACAGGCCCCTACGAGCAGTACTTC. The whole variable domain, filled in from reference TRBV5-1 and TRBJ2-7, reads KAGVTQTPRYLIKTRGQQVTLSCSPISGHRSVSWYQQTPGQGLQFLFEYFSETQRNKGNFPGRFSGRQFSNSRSEMNVSTLELGDSALYLCASSLGTGPYEQYFGPGTRLTVT.

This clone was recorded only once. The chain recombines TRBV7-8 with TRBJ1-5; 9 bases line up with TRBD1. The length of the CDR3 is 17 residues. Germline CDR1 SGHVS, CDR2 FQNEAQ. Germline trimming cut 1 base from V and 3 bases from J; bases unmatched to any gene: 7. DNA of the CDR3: TGTGCCAGCAGCTTAGTCCGGACAGGGGTACTCAATCAGCCCCAGCATTTT. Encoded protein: CASSLVRTGVLNQPQHF.

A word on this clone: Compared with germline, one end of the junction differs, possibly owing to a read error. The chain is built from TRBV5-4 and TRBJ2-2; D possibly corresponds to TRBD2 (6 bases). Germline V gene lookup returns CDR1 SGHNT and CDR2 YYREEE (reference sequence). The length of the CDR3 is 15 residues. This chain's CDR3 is CASSLVTGDTGELVF. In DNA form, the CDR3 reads TGTGCCAGCAGCTTGGTGACGGGAGACACCGGGGAGCTGGTTTTT.

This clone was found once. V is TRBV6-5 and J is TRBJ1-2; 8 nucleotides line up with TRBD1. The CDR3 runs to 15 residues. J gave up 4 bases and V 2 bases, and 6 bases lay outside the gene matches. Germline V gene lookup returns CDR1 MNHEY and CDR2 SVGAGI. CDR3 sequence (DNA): TGTGCCAGCAGTTACGCAGGACAGGGAAGCTATGGCTACACCTTC. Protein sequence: CASSYAGQGSYGYTF.

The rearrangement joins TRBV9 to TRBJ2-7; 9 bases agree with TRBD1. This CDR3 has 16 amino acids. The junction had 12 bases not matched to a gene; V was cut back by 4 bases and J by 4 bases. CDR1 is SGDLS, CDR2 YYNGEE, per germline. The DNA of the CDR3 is TGTGCCAGCAGCACTAGTGGGGGGACAGGGTTATACGAGCAGTACTTC. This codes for CASSTSGGTGLYEQYF.

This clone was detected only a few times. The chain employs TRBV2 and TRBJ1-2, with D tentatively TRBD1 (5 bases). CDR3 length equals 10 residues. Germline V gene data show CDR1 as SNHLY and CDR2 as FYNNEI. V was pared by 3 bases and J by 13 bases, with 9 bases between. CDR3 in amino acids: CASSEGTLTF. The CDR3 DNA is TGTGCCAGCAGTGAGGGGACCCTCACCTTC.

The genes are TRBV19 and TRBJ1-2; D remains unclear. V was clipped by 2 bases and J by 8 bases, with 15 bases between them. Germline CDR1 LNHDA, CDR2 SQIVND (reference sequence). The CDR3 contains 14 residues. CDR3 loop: CASSILSVGPGYTF. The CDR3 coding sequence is TGTGCCAGTAGTATACTTTCGGTGGGCCCCGGCTACACCTTC.